Listed here are 12 T cell receptor beta chains from one sample, sequenced in a study of blood T cell repertoires in COVID-19. TCRdb's table, derived via immunoSEQ multiplex PCR, lists solely in-frame clones and lacks some. This sample carries around 180,000 clones, roughly 82% of them seen once, and the ten largest clones take under 5.5%. Specimen: peripheral blood. The receptors originated from a woman aged 25-40 years with acute or convalescent COVID-19.

J is TRBJ2-7 and V is TRBV27; D may be TRBD2 (6 bases). Trimming took 8 bases from V and 6 from J, leaving 20 bases between them. The CDR3 contains 14 residues. The V gene's germline CDR1 is MNHEY and CDR2 SMNVEV (reference sequence). CDR3 nucleotide sequence: TGTGCCAGCCTTGGTAACGGGAGACTCCGCGAGCAGTACTTC. Its protein is CASLGNGRLREQYF.

V gene TRBV10-3 combines with J gene TRBJ1-1; 7 bases align to TRBD1. The V gene end was trimmed by 6 bases and the J gene end by 0 bases; junction bases not matched to a gene: 1. CDR1 and CDR2 (germline): ENHRY, SYGVKD. This CDR3 region has 13 residues. The CDR3 coding sequence is TGTGCCATCAGGGGACAGCTGAACACTGAAGCTTTCTTT. Translating gives CAIRGQLNTEAFF.

The chain joins TRBV28 to TRBJ2-3, with a tentative D call TRBD1 (6 bases). The CDR3 loop spans 14 amino acids. From germline, CDR1 is MDHEN and CDR2 SYDVKM. V shed 3 bases and J shed 3 bases, with 10 bases lying between them. CDR3 loop: CASSFLQGTDTQYF. CDR3 DNA sequence: TGTGCCAGCAGTTTCCTGCAGGGGACAGATACGCAGTATTTT.

The chain carries TRBV7-2 and TRBJ2-6; a possible D gene is TRBD2 (6 bases). CDR3 length equals 16 residues. Trimming shortened V by 6 bases and J by 3 bases, and 15 bases separated the two germline ends. Germline lookup yields CDR1 SGHTA and CDR2 FQGNSA. In DNA, the CDR3 is TGTGCCAGCAGGAGGGGTGGAGGGCGTGGGGCCAACGTCCTGACTTTC. Translated: CASRRGGGRGANVLTF.

The gene calls are TRBV15 and TRBJ1-4; D is possibly TRBD1 (5 bases). Deletions cut 5 bases from V and 7 bases from J, with 11 bases between. The CDR3 sequence is 13 residues long. CDR1 is LNHNV, CDR2 YYDKDF, per germline (reference sequence). The CDR3 DNA reads TGTGCCACCAGCGGGGGGGGTGGTGAAAAACTGTTTTTT. It codes for CATSGGGGEKLFF.

The chain has TRBV4-1 and TRBJ1-1; the D is unclear. Germline lookup yields CDR1 MGHRA and CDR2 YSYEKL. V lost 0 bases and J lost 11, with 10 bases in between. This CDR3 has 12 amino acids. The CDR3 coding sequence is TGCGCCAGCAGCCAAGACGTGGCTAGGGCTTTCTTT. Residues: CASSQDVARAFF.

This chain uses TRBV11-2 with TRBJ1-5, with D possibly being TRBD1 (5 bases). Germline V gene lookup returns CDR1 SGHAT and CDR2 FQNNGV. Trimming stripped 0 bases from V and 4 bases from J, with 10 bases between. This CDR3 contains 15 residues. CDR3 in amino acids: CASSLESQGNQPQHF. In DNA form, the CDR3 reads TGTGCCAGCAGCTTAGAGAGTCAGGGTAATCAGCCCCAGCATTTT.

The chain employs TRBV28 and TRBJ1-1, with no clear D. The V gene's germline CDR1 is MDHEN and CDR2 SYDVKM. With 4 bases removed from V and 5 bases from J, the gap between germline ends came to 11 bases. This CDR3 contains 13 residues. The CDR3 loop is CASSSYLRTEAFF. In nucleotides, the CDR3 is TGTGCCAGCAGTTCTTACCTCAGGACTGAAGCTTTCTTT.

This chain joins TRBV6-6 and TRBJ2-1, with 10 bases aligning to TRBD1. V lost 6 bases and J lost 8; bases outside the gene matches: 7. The germline V gene has CDR1 MNHNY and CDR2 SVGAGI (reference sequence). The CDR3 length is 14 residues. The CDR3 protein is CASRPPGTGDEQFF. Written as DNA, the CDR3 is TGTGCCAGCAGACCACCCGGGACAGGGGATGAGCAGTTCTTC.

The chain employs TRBV19 and TRBJ1-4; D is uncertain. CDR1 is LNHDA, CDR2 SQIVND, per germline (reference sequence). The CDR3 spans 13 residues. Trimming left V 3 bases short and J 13 bases short, with 15 bases between. The CDR3 loop reads CASSIRSAQPLFF. The CDR3 DNA follows: TGTGCCAGTAGTATCAGGTCCGCGCAACCACTGTTTTTT.

The chain couples TRBV30 to TRBJ1-2, with 7 bases identical to TRBD1. Germline V gives CDR1 GTSNPN, CDR2 SVGIG (reference sequence). V shed 0 bases and J 5 bases; nucleotides not matched to a gene: 3. This CDR3 is 13 amino acids long. Here the CDR3 DNA reads TGTGCCTGGAGTGTAGGGACAGCGTATGGCTACACCTTC. Its protein is CAWSVGTAYGYTF.

The chain joins TRBV30 to TRBJ2-1, with TRBD1 identical over 8 bases. CDR3 length: 11 residues. CDR1 and CDR2 from the germline V gene are GTSNPN and SVGIG (reference sequence). J gave up 16 bases and V 3 bases, and 8 bases lay outside the gene matches. DNA for the CDR3: TGTGCCTGGAGACAGGACAGGGCCCAATTCTTC. Protein sequence: CAWRQDRAQFF.